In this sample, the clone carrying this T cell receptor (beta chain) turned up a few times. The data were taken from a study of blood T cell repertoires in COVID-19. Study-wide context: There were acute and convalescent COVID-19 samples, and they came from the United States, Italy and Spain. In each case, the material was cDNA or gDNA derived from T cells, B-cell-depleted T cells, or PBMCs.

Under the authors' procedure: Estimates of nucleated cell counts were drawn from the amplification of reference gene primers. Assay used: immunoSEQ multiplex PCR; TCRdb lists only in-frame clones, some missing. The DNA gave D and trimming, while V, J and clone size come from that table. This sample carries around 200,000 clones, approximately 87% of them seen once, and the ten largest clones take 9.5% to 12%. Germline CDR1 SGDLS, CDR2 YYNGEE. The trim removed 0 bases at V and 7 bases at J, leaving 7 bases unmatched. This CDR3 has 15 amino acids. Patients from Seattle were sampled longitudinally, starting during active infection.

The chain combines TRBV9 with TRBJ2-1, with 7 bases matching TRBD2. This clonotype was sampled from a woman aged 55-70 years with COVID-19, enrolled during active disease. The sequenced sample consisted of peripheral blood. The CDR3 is CASSVDGGGVNEQFF. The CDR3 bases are TGTGCCAGCAGCGTAGATGGGGGAGGGGTGAATGAGCAGTTCTTC.